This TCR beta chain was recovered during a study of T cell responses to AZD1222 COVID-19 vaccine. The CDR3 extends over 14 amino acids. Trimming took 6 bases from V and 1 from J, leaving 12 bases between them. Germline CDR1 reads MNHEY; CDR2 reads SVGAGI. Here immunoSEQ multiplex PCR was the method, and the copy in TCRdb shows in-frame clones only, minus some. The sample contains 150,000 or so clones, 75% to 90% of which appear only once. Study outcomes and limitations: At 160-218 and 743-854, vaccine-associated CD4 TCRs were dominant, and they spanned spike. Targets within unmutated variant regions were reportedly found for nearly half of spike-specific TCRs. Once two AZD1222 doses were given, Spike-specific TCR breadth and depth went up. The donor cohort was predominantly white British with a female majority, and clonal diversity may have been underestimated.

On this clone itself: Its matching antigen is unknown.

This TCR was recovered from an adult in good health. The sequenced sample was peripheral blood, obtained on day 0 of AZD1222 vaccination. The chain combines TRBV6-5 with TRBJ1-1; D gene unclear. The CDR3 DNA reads TGTGCCAGCAGGTGGGCGGGAGGGAACACTGAAGCTTTCTTT. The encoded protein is CASRWAGGNTEAFF.